These 17 T cell receptor beta chains were sequenced from one sample in a study of read filtering for tumor transcriptome and immune sequencing. This library used roughly 0.4 ug RNA and molecular barcoded adaptors spanning alpha/delta and beta/gamma chains. A single record per CDR3 protein comes from TCRdb applying MiXCR to the reads. This table has around 38,000 distinct CDR3 sequences, approximately 13% appearing once. Sequencing was performed on a population of CD138-negative cells sorted from bone marrow. These receptors were collected from a donor at least 40 years old with multiple myeloma.

The V and J genes are TRBV3-1 and TRBJ2-5; 9 nucleotides line up with TRBD1. This CDR3 has 16 residues. The germline gives CDR1 LGHDT, CDR2 YNNKEL (reference sequence). J was trimmed by 2 bases and V by 3 bases; bases with no gene match: 7. The CDR3 protein is CASSHLQGAKQETQYF. The CDR3 bases are TGTGCCAGCAGCCACCTACAGGGGGCAAAACAAGAGACCCAGTACTTC.

A word on this clonotype: This sequence is one base from a far larger clone and is likely a read error. The CDR3 end shows no conserved phenylalanine or tryptophan, and so a read error is likely. V gene TRBV28 combines with J gene TRBJ2-3, with D possibly TRBD2 on 5 matching bases. Germline values: CDR1 MDHEN, CDR2 SYDVKM. Trimming pared 6 bases from V and 1 base from J, leaving 14 bases between. This CDR3 comprises 15 residues. The CDR3 loop is CASSLVLVGTDTQYS. In nucleotides, the CDR3 is TGTGCCAGCAGCTTAGTACTAGTTGGCACAGATACGCAGTATTCT.

This clonotype was observed many times. The chain carries TRBV20-1 and TRBJ2-2; 8 nucleotides line up with TRBD1. The CDR3 has 14 amino acids. V shed 5 bases and J 4 bases; nucleotides not matched to a gene: 6. Germline values: CDR1 DFQATT, CDR2 SNEGSKA (reference sequence). The CDR3, as DNA: TGCAGTGCTCCCCGACAGGGGAGCACCGGGGAGCTGTTTTTT. This codes for CSAPRQGSTGELFF.

This clonotype was observed at least ten times. The rearrangement joins TRBV4-3 to TRBJ2-6; D may be TRBD1 (5 bases). The V end was cut by 3 bases, the J end by 0 bases, with 9 bases between. The CDR3 totals 16 residues. CDR1 is LGHNA, CDR2 YSLEER, per germline. Here the CDR3 reads CASSHTQGSGANVLTF. DNA of the CDR3: TGCGCCAGCAGCCACACTCAGGGCTCTGGGGCCAACGTCCTGACTTTC.

This clonotype was observed a few times. A far larger clone differs by one base, so this is likely a read error. The chain joins TRBV6-2 or TRBV6-3 to TRBJ2-1, with TRBD2 matching 11 bases. This CDR3 comprises 14 residues. Germline-derived CDR1 and CDR2 are MNHEY and SVGEGT. Trimming took 6 bases from V and 8 from J; bases not matched to a gene: 6. CDR3 amino acids: CASRDLAGGYEQFF. The CDR3 DNA sequence: TGTGCCAGCAGAGACCTAGCGGGAGGATATGAGCAGTTCTTC.

This clonotype has just a few counts. The V and J genes are TRBV9 and TRBJ2-7, with no clear D. Germline CDR1 SGDLS, CDR2 YYNGEE. V was shortened by 0 bases and J by 0 bases, with 13 bases between the two germline ends. CDR3 length: 16 amino acids. In DNA, the CDR3 is TGTGCCAGCAGCGTAGATCCATCGGTGGGCTCCTACGAGCAGTACTTC. This gives the protein CASSVDPSVGSYEQYF. Together with reference TRBV9 and TRBJ2-7, the CDR3 gives the full variable domain: DSGVTQTPKHLITATGQRVTLRCSPRSGDLSVYWYQQSLDQGLQFLIQYYNGEERAKGNILERFSAQQFPDLHSELNLSSLELGDSALYFCASSVDPSVGSYEQYFGPGTRLTVT.

This clonotype was observed many times. V usage is TRBV19 and J usage is TRBJ2-1, with D hard to call. The V and J ends lost 3 bases and 3 bases respectively, with 15 bases between them. Germline V lookup: CDR1 LNHDA, CDR2 SQIVND (reference sequence). The CDR3 spans 16 residues. The CDR3 nucleotides are TGTGCCAGTAGTATTTTGGCAGGAGTGGGCTACAATGAGCAGTTCTTC. Protein: CASSILAGVGYNEQFF.

This clonotype was observed at least ten times. The chain combines TRBV28 with TRBJ1-5; unclear D gene. The germline V and J ends were trimmed by 4 bases and 9 bases, with 19 bases remaining between them. Germline CDR1 is MDHEN and CDR2 is SYDVKM. The CDR3 contains 15 residues. CDR3 nucleotides: TGTGCCAGCAGTTCAACTTCGATCCCAGTTGTGCCCCAGCATTTT. This gives the protein CASSSTSIPVVPQHF.

This chain joins TRBV20-1 and TRBJ1-2; 12 positions match TRBD1. CDR1 is DFQATT and CDR2 is SNEGSKA in the germline V gene (reference sequence). This CDR3 contains 15 residues. V was pared by 3 bases and J by 4 bases, with 6 bases of the junction left unmatched. CDR3 DNA sequence: TGCAGTGCTAGTTCCGGGACAGGGGGCGTCTATGGCTACACCTTC. Its protein is CSASSGTGGVYGYTF.

This clonotype has more than one count but fewer than ten. The chain has TRBV20-1 and TRBJ2-3, with TRBD2 identical over 8 bases. J gave up 4 bases and V 6 bases, and 9 bases lay outside the gene matches. The germline V gene encodes CDR1 DFQATT and CDR2 SNEGSKA (reference sequence). The CDR3 totals 14 residues. For the CDR3, the DNA is TGCAGTGCCCCCGGGACTAGGGGCCCAGATACGCAGTATTTT. Its protein is CSAPGTRGPDTQYF.

On this clonotype itself: A much bigger clone sits one base away, suggesting this may be a read error. The V gene is TRBV28, the J gene TRBJ2-5, with 13 bases identical to TRBD2. The CDR3 runs 18 residues. CDR1 is MDHEN and CDR2 is SYDVKM in the germline V gene. V lost 6 bases and J lost 5; bases outside the gene matches: 15. The DNA for the CDR3 is TGTGCCAGCAGCAAATATAGGCCGGGACTAGCGGGACTGGAGACCCAGTACTTC. This gives the protein CASSKYRPGLAGLETQYF.

This clonotype was found many times. The gene calls are TRBV4-2 and TRBJ1-3; D ambiguous. This CDR3 has 16 residues. Trimming removed 1 base from V and 7 bases from J, with 17 bases in between. Germline V gene lookup returns CDR1 LGHNA and CDR2 YNFKEQ. The CDR3 region has the DNA TGTGCCAGCAGCCAAGCCCCGGGAACAAGGCCGAACACCATATATTTT. Its protein product is CASSQAPGTRPNTIYF.

This clonotype was counted at least ten times. V usage is TRBV24-1 and J usage is TRBJ2-2; TRBD1 matches at 9 bases. With V trimmed by 7 bases and J by 4 bases, 3 bases remained unmatched. Germline V lookup: CDR1 KGHDR, CDR2 SFDVKD. The CDR3 is 14 amino acids. CDR3 sequence (DNA): TGTGCCACCAGGGGGACAGGGACCACCGGGGAGCTGTTTTTT. Translating gives CATRGTGTTGELFF.

This clonotype was counted a few times. The V call is TRBV21-1, the J call TRBJ2-1. TRBV21-1 is a pseudogene locus. CDR3 length equals 12 residues. The CDR3 region has the DNA TGTGCCAGCAGCAATGCGGTGGATGGGCAGTTCTTC. This translates into CASSNAVDGQFF.

This clonotype was counted ten times or more. The genes are TRBV28 and TRBJ1-4, with TRBD1 matching 10 bases. The CDR3 sequence is 15 residues long. Germline lookup yields CDR1 MDHEN and CDR2 SYDVKM. With V trimmed by 8 bases and J by 7 bases, 10 bases remained unmatched. This CDR3 is CASRDRGMFIEKLFF. CDR3 nucleotides: TGTGCCAGCCGGGACAGGGGAATGTTTATTGAAAAACTGTTTTTT.

In its sample, this clonotype was seen many times. V and J are TRBV7-2 and TRBJ2-7; D unclear. The CDR3 totals 14 residues. The V gene lost 2 bases and the J gene lost 2 bases, with 10 bases spanning the gap. Germline CDR1 is SGHTA and CDR2 is FQGNSA. Here the CDR3 reads CASSLNMKTYEQYF. The CDR3 DNA reads as TGTGCCAGCAGCTTAAACATGAAGACCTACGAGCAGTACTTC.

A remark on this clonotype: This is likely a read error, given that the CDR3 carries no conserved phenylalanine or tryptophan at its end. This chain links TRBV29-1 with TRBJ1-1, with D possibly TRBD1 on 6 matching bases. Germline assignment: CDR1 SQVTM and CDR2 ANQGSEA. V was cut by 7 bases and J by 2 bases, with 26 bases left in between. CDR3 size: 17 residues. The CDR3 reads CSAIWPGHRAANTEAFL. CDR3 coding DNA: TGCAGCGCCATCTGGCCGGGACACAGGGCGGCTAACACTGAAGCTTTCTTG.